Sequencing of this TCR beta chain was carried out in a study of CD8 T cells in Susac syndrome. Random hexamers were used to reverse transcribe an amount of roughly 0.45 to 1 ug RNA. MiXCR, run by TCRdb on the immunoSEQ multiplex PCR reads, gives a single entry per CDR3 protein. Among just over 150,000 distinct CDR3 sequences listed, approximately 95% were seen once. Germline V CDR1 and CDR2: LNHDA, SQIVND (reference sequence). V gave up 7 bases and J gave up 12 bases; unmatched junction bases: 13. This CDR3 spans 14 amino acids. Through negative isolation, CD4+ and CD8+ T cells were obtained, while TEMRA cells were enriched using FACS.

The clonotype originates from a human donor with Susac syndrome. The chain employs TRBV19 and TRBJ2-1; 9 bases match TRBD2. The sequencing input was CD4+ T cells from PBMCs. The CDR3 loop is CASTGGAGGFRQFF. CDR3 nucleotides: TGTGCCAGTACAGGGGGAGCGGGGGGTTTTCGGCAGTTCTTC.